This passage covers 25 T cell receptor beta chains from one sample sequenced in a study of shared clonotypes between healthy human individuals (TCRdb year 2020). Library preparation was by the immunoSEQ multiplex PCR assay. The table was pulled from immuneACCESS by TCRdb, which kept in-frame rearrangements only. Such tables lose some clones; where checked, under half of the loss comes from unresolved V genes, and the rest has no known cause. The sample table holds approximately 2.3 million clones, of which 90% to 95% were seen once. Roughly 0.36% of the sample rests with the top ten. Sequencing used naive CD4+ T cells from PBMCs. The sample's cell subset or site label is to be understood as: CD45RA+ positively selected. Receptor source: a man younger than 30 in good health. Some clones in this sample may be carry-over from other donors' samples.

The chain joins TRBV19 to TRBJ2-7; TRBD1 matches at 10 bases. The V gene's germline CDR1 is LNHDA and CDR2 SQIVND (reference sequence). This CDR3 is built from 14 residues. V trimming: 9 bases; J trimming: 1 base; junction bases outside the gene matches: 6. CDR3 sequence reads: CASRDRGHSYEQYF. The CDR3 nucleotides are TGTGCCAGCCGGGACAGGGGACATTCCTACGAGCAGTACTTC.

The CDR3 DNA sequence: TGTGCCAGTAGCTCGACAGTGATAATGAATGAGTTCTTC. Translating gives CASSSTVIMNEFF. This rearrangement joins TRBV6-1 to TRBJ2-1; possible D gene TRBD1, 5 bases. The germline CDR1 and CDR2 sequences are MNHNS and SASEGT. V was cut by 9 bases and J by 14 bases, with 23 bases left in between. This CDR3 spans 13 amino acids.

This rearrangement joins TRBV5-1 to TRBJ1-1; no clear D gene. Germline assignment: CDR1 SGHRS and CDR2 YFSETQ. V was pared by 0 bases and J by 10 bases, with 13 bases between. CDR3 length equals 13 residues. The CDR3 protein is CASSLAGPSGAFF. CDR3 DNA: TGCGCCAGCAGCTTGGCAGGACCGTCTGGAGCTTTCTTT.

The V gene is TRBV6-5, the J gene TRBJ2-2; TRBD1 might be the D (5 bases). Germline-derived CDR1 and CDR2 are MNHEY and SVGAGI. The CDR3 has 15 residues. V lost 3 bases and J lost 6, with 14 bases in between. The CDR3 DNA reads TGTGCCAGCAGTTATGAAGTAGGACACGCCGGGGAGCTGTTTTTT. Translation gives CASSYEVGHAGELFF.

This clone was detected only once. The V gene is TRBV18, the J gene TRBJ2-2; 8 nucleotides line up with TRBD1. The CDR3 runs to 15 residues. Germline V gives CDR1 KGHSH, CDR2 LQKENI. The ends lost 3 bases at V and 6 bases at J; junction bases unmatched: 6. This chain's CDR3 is CASSPLDRVAGELFF. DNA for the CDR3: TGTGCCAGCTCACCCCTGGACAGGGTCGCCGGGGAGCTGTTTTTT.

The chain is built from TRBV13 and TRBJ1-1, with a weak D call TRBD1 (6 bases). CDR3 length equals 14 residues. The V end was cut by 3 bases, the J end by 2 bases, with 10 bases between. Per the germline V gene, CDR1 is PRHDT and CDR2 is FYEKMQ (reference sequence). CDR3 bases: TGTGCCAGCAGCTTTCGGACAGAAAACACTGAAGCTTTCTTT. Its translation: CASSFRTENTEAFF.

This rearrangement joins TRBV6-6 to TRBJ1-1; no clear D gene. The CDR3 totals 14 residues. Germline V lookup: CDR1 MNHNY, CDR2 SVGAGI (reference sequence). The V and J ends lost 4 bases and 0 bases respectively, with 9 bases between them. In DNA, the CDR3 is TGTGCCAGCAGTTTGGGCAGCATGAACACTGAAGCTTTCTTT. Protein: CASSLGSMNTEAFF.

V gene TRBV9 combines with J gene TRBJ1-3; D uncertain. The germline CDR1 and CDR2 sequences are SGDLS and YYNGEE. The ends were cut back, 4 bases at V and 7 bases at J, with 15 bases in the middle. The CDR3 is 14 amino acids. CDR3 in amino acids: CASSPRTESNTIYF. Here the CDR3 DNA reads TGTGCCAGCAGCCCCCGAACCGAATCGAACACCATATATTTT.

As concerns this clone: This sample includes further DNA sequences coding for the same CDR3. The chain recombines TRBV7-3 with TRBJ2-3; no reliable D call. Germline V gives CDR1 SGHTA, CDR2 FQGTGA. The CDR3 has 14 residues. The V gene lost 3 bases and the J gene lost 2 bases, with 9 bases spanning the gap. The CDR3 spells CASSLSGFTDTQYF. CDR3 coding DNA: TGTGCCAGCAGCTTGTCCGGATTCACAGATACGCAGTATTTT.

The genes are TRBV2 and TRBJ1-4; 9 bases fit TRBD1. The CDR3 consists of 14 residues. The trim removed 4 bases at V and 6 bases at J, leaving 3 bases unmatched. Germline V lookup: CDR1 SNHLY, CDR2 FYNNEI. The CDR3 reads CASSGTGGYEKLFF. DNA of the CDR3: TGTGCCAGCAGTGGCACAGGGGGCTATGAAAAACTGTTTTTT.

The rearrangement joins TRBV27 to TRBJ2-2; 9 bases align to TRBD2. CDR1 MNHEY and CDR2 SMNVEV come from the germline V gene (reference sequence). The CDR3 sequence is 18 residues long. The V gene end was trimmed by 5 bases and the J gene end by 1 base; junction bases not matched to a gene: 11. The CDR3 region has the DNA TGTGCCAGCAGTGATGAACCCCGACTAGCGGTGAACACCGGGGAGCTGTTTTTT. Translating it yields CASSDEPRLAVNTGELFF.

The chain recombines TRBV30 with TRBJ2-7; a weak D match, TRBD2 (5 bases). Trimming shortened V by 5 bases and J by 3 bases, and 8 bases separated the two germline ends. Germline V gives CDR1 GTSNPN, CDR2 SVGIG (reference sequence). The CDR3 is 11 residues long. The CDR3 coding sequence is TGTGCCTGGGGGAGTGTCTACGAGCAGTACTTC. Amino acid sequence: CAWGSVYEQYF.

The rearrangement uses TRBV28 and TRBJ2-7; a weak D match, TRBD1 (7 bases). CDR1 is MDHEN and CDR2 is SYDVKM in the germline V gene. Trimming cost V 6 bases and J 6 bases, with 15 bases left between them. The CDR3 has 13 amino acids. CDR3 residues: CASRPGQGGEQYF. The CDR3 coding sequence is TGTGCCAGCAGACCCGGCCAGGGGGGCGAGCAGTACTTC.

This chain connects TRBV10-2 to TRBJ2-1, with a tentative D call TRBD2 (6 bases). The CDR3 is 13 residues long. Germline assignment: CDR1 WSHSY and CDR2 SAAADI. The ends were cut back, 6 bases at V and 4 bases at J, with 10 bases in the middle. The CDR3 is CASRASVYNEQFF. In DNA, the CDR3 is TGCGCCAGCAGAGCTAGCGTGTACAATGAGCAGTTCTTC.

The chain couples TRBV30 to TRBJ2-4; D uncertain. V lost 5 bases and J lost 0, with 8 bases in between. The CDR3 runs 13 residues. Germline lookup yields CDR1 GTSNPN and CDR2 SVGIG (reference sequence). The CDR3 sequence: CAWSTVAKNIQYF. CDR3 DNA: TGTGCCTGGTCGACGGTAGCCAAAAACATTCAGTACTTC.

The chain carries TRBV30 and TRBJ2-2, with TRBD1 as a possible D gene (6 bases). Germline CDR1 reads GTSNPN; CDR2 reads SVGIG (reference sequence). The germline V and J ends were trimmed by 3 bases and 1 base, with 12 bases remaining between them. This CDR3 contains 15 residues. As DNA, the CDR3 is TGTGCCTGGAGCAGGGGCTCTCTGAACACCGGGGAGCTGTTTTTT. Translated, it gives CAWSRGSLNTGELFF.

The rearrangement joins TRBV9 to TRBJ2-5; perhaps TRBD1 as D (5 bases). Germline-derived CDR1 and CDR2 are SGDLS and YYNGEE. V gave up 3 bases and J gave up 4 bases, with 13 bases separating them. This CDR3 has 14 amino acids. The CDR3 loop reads CASSAYDSPETQYF. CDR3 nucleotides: TGTGCCAGCAGCGCTTACGACAGTCCAGAGACCCAGTACTTC.

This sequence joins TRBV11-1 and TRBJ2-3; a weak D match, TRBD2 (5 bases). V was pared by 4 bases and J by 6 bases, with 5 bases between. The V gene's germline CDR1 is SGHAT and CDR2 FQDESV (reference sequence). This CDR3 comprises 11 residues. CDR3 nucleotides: TGTGCCAGCAGCTCGGGGGATACGCAGTATTTT. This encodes CASSSGDTQYF.

Written as DNA, the CDR3 is TGTGCCAGCAGTTTTACGTCCAGGGCCGGGGAGCTGTTTTTT. Its protein is CASSFTSRAGELFF. V usage is TRBV28 and J usage is TRBJ2-2; D may be TRBD1 (5 bases). Germline lookup yields CDR1 MDHEN and CDR2 SYDVKM. CDR3 length equals 14 residues. Trimming left V 3 bases short and J 6 bases short, with 11 bases between.

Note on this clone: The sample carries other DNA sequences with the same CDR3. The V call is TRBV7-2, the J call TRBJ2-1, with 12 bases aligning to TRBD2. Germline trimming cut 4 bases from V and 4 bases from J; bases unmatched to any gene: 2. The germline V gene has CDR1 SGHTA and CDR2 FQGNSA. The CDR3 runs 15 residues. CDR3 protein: CASSSGLAGYNEQFF. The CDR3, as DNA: TGTGCCAGCAGCTCCGGACTAGCGGGATACAATGAGCAGTTCTTC.

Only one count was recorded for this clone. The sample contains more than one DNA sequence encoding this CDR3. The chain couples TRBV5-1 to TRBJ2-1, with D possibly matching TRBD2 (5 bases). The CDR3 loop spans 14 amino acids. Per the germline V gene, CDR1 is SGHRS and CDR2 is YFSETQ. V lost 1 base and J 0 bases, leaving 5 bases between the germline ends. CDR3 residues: CASSLRDSYNEQFF. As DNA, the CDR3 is TGCGCCAGCAGCTTGCGGGACTCCTACAATGAGCAGTTCTTC.

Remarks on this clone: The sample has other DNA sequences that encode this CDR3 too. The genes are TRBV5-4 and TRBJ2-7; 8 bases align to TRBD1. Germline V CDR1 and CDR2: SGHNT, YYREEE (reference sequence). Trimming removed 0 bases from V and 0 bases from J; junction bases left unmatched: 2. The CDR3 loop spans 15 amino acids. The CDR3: CASSLVGTGSYEQYF. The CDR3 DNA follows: TGTGCCAGCAGCTTGGTCGGGACAGGCTCCTACGAGCAGTACTTC.

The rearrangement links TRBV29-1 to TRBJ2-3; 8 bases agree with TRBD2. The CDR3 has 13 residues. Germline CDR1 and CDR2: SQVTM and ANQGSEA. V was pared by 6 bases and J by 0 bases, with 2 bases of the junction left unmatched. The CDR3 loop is CSVLAASTDTQYF. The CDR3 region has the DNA TGCAGCGTACTAGCGGCGAGCACAGATACGCAGTATTTT.

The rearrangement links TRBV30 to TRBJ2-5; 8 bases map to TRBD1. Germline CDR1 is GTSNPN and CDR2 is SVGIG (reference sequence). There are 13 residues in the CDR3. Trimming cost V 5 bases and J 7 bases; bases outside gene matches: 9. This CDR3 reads CAWGGQGAATQYF. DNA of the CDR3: TGTGCCTGGGGCGGACAGGGCGCGGCGACCCAGTACTTC.

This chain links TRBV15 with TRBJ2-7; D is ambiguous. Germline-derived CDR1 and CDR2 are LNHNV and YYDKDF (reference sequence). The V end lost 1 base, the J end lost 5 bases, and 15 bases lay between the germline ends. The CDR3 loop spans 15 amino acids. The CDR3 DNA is TGTGCCACCAGCAGAGCCGGCACACGGTCAGACGAGCAGTACTTC. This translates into CATSRAGTRSDEQYF.